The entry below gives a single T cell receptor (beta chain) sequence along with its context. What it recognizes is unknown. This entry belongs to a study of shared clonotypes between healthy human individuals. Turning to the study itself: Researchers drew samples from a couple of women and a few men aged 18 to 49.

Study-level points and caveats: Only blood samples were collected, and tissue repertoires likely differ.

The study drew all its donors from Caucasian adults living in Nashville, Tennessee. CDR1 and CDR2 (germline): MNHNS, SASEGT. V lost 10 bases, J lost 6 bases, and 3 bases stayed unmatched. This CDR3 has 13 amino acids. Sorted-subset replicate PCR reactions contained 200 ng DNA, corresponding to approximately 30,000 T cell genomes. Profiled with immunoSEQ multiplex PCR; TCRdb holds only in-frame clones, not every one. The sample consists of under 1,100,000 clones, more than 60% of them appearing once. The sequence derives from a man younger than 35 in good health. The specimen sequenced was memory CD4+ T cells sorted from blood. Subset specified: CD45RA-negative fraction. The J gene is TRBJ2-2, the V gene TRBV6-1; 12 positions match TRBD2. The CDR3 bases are TGTGCCACCAGACTAGCGGGAGCCGGGGAGCTGTTTTTT. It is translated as CATRLAGAGELFF.